The sample holds a few counts of the clone carrying this T cell receptor beta chain. Trimming stripped 2 bases from V and 12 bases from J, with 10 bases between. The CDR3 runs 12 residues. Germline loops: CDR1 KGHDR, CDR2 SFDVKD. The data originate from a study of blood T cell repertoires in COVID-19. Study-wide background: The study drew acute and convalescent COVID-19 samples from the United States, Italy and Spain. Nucleic acid was either cDNA or gDNA, and it came from T cells, B-cell-depleted T cells, or PBMCs.

Per the original data handling: Using reference gene primer amplification, nucleated cell counts were estimated. Clones were sequenced by immunoSEQ multiplex PCR, and TCRdb holds only the in-frame ones, with some missing. V, J and clone size reflect that table, while D and trimming were determined from the DNA. This table has about 120,000 clones, 85% appearing once. The material sequenced was peripheral blood. The chain combines TRBV24-1 with TRBJ2-1; D perhaps matches TRBD2 (5 bases). This TCR derives from a man at least 80 years old with active or convalescent COVID-19. CDR3 protein: CATSDYRGMQFF. CDR3 bases: TGTGCCACCAGTGATTATCGGGGAATGCAGTTCTTC.